Listed below are T cell receptor beta chains from one sample, sequenced in a study of OX40 agonist ivuxolimab in advanced cancers. TCRdb's table, derived via immunoSEQ multiplex PCR, lists solely in-frame clones and lacks some. The sample yields over 45,000 clones, 80% to 90% seen once. The sample here was CD4+ or CD8+ T cells sorted from blood, taken in a trial of the OX40 agonist ivuxolimab. The receptors were sampled from an adult with an advanced solid tumor such as melanoma, head and neck, liver or kidney cancer. Each CDR3 is given with its conserved first and last residue. D genes are given only for firm matches. Only part of the rows carry a size: once, few, many, or a class if the clone is expanded.

D	V	J	size	DNA	CDR3
TRBD1	TRBV11-3	TRBJ2-7	NA	TGTGCCAGCAGCTCTCCCCGACAGGGGGGGTACGAGCAGTACTTC	CASSSPRQGGYEQYF
TRBD1	TRBV9	TRBJ1-3	NA	TGTGCCAGCAGTCGGGGGGGACAGTTTACTGGAAACACCATATATTTT	CASSRGGQFTGNTIYF
NA	TRBV11-2	TRBJ2-7	NA	TGTGCCAGCAGCTCAAACGACTTTTCATTCTACGAGCAGTACTTC	CASSSNDFSFYEQYF
NA	TRBV7-2	TRBJ1-5	NA	TGTGCCAGCAGCTTAGTTTGGGGCGCCGATCAGCCCCAGCATTTT	CASSLVWGADQPQHF
NA	TRBV5-1	TRBJ2-1	NA	TGCGCCAGCAGCTTGTCTGACTACAACAATGAGCAGTTCTTC	CASSLSDYNNEQFF
TRBD1	TRBV7-2	TRBJ2-2	few	TGTGCCAGCAGTTCCCGGACAGGGTTTTACACCGGGGAGCTGTTTTTT	CASSSRTGFYTGELFF
TRBD1	TRBV5-4	TRBJ2-5	NA	TGTGCCAGCAGCAGCACGACAGGGGGCTCAGAAGAGACCCAGTACTTC	CASSSTTGGSEETQYF
NA	TRBV6-5	TRBJ1-5	NA	TGTGCCAGCAGTTACTCGATACCCTCGCGTCAGCCCCAGCATTTT	CASSYSIPSRQPQHF
TRBD2	TRBV5-4	TRBJ2-5	NA	TGTGCCAGCAGCTTCACACGGGCGGGAGGAGAGACCCAGTACTTC	CASSFTRAGGETQYF
NA	TRBV7-3	TRBJ2-2	NA	TGTGCCAGCAGAGGGACTTCGGACGCCGGGGAGCTGTTTTTT	CASRGTSDAGELFF
NA	TRBV9	TRBJ2-7	NA	TGTGCCAGCAGCGCCTCCCCTGGACTAAGCGGTCGCTCCTACGAGCAGTACTTC	CASSASPGLSGRSYEQYF
TRBD2	TRBV28	TRBJ2-4	NA	TGTGCCAGCAGTTCCTGGGGAGCGGGAGGGTGGAACATTCAGTACTTC	CASSSWGAGGWNIQYF
NA	TRBV2	TRBJ1-1	NA	TGTGCCAGCAGTGAAGATTTTCGGGACACTGAAGCTTTCTTT	CASSEDFRDTEAFF
NA	TRBV5-6	TRBJ2-5	NA	TGTGCCAGCAGCCCTACCCAGCAGGGCCAAGAGACCCAGTACTTC	CASSPTQQGQETQYF
NA	TRBV11-2	TRBJ2-5	NA	TGTGCCAGCAGCTTAGGTACTTTTGGGGAGACCCAGTACTTC	CASSLGTFGETQYF
NA	TRBV2	TRBJ1-2	NA	TGTGCCAGCAGTGAAGCGCTGGGGGCTGGCTACACCTTC	CASSEALGAGYTF
TRBD2	TRBV5-4	TRBJ2-2	NA	TGTGCCAGCAGCCCGAGGACTAGCGGGAACACCGGGGAGCTGTTTTTT	CASSPRTSGNTGELFF
TRBD2	TRBV5-1	TRBJ2-5	NA	TGCGCCAGCAGCTCAACCGGGGGGGGTGGCGAGACCCAGTACTTC	CASSSTGGGGETQYF
NA	TRBV6-5	TRBJ1-5	NA	TGTGCCAGCAGGAGACGGGAGCACAATCAGCCCCAGCATTTT	CASRRREHNQPQHF
NA	TRBV5-6	TRBJ2-7	once	TGTGCCAGCGACCTCAGGGGCGGGTACGAGCAGTACTTC	CASDLRGGYEQYF
TRBD1	TRBV18	TRBJ1-5	NA	TGTGCCAGCTCGCCGACAGGGCGCGATCAGCCCCAGCATTTT	CASSPTGRDQPQHF
TRBD2	TRBV30	TRBJ2-6	once	TGTGCCGGGCGGACGGCGGGGGGGGGCTCTGGGGCCAACGTCCTGACTTTC	CAGRTAGGGSGANVLTF
NA	TRBV19	TRBJ1-1	few	TGTGCCAGTAGTAGAGAGAACACTGAAGCTTTCTTT	CASSRENTEAFF
TRBD2	TRBV9	TRBJ2-1	NA	TGTGCCAGCAGCGTTTGGGGGAGGGCCGAATACGATGAGCAGTTCTTC	CASSVWGRAEYDEQFF
TRBD1	TRBV29-1	TRBJ2-3	NA	TGCAGCGTTGCCCCCCAGGGGGCGCTTGATACGCAGTATTTT	CSVAPQGALDTQYF
NA	TRBV4-1	TRBJ1-2	few	TGCGCCAGCAGCCAAGGAGTAGCCGATAACTATGGCTACACCTTC	CASSQGVADNYGYTF
NA	TRBV5-6	TRBJ2-2	NA	TGTGCCAGCAGCTTAGGACTCACTGACGGGGAGCTGTTTTTT	CASSLGLTDGELFF
TRBD1	TRBV7-8	TRBJ1-5	NA	TGTGCCAGCAGCTCGGACAGGGGGGGTTACCAGCCCCAGCATTTT	CASSSDRGGYQPQHF
NA	TRBV6-1	TRBJ2-3	NA	TGTGCCCTGAGGGGGGCTGTGGGAGATACGCAGTATTTT	CALRGAVGDTQYF
TRBD2	TRBV7-6	TRBJ2-5	NA	TGTGCCAGCAGCCACGGGACTAGCGGAGAGGAGACCCAGTACTTC	CASSHGTSGEETQYF
TRBD1	TRBV19	TRBJ1-1	NA	TGTGCCAGTAGGCCGGACAGGGCGGGCACTGAAGCTTTCTTT	CASRPDRAGTEAFF
NA	TRBV19	TRBJ1-1	NA	TGTGCCAGTAGTATTCGGAGGGGGAACACTGAAGCTTTCTTT	CASSIRRGNTEAFF
NA	TRBV10-3	TRBJ2-6	few	TGTGCCATCAGTGACCTCGGGGGAGCGTCTGGGGCCAACGTCCTGACTTTC	CAISDLGGASGANVLTF
NA	TRBV7-3	TRBJ2-3	NA	TGTGCCAGCAGATCAGGGGCGTCTACAGATACGCAGTATTTT	CASRSGASTDTQYF
NA	TRBV21-1	TRBJ1-1	NA	TGTGCCAGCAGCAACTTAGGGAGGAAGGTATATGAGGGGGGGAACACTGAAGCTTTCTTT	CASSNLGRKVYEGGNTEAFF
NA	TRBV15	TRBJ2-3	NA	TGTGCCACCAGCAGTGGTTGGGCAGGGGAAGCAGATACGCAGTATTTT	CATSSGWAGEADTQYF
NA	TRBV5-7	TRBJ1-5	NA	TGTGCCAGCAGCAGAGGAGATCAGCCCCAGCATTTT	CASSRGDQPQHF
NA	TRBV6-7	TRBJ1-1	NA	TGTGCCAGCAGCCTCGTCGTCGGGGTGGTTTTT	CASSLVVGVVF
NA	TRBV9	TRBJ1-4	few	TGTGCCAGCAGCGTAGTCGTGGGAGGAGGGGAACTGTTTTTT	CASSVVVGGGELFF
NA	TRBV7-9	TRBJ2-2	once	TGTGCCAGCAGTGATCGGACGAACACCGGGGAGCTGTTTTTT	CASSDRTNTGELFF
TRBD1	TRBV19	TRBJ2-5	once	TGTGCCAGTAGTAAGGGACAGGGGGGAGGAGAGACCCAGTACTTC	CASSKGQGGGETQYF
NA	TRBV30	TRBJ1-5	NA	TGTGCCTGGAGTGTTAAAGGGGGTGGACAGCCCCAGCATTTT	CAWSVKGGGQPQHF
NA	TRBV11-2	TRBJ2-7	NA	TGTGCCAGCAGCCCTAATGGGGGGAGAGCATTTTCCTACGAGCAGTACTTC	CASSPNGGRAFSYEQYF
TRBD1	TRBV28	TRBJ2-2	NA	TGTGCCAGCAGCCTGACAGGGGGGCACGGGGAGCTGTTTTTT	CASSLTGGHGELFF
NA	TRBV18	TRBJ2-7	NA	TGTGCCAGCTCACCAGGAAGGGGCTACGAGCAGTACTTC	CASSPGRGYEQYF